This passage covers 22 T cell receptor beta chains from one sample sequenced in a study of OX40 agonist ivuxolimab in advanced cancers. Generated by immunoSEQ multiplex PCR, the TCRdb table keeps only in-frame clones and is missing some. The table records some 45,000 clones, approximately 86% of them present only once. Sequencing used CD4+ or CD8+ T cells sorted from blood, obtained in a trial of the OX40 agonist ivuxolimab. Every receptor here comes from an adult with an advanced solid tumor such as melanoma, head and neck, liver or kidney cancer.

The genes are TRBV19 and TRBJ2-7; TRBD2 aligns across 8 bases. Germline values: CDR1 LNHDA, CDR2 SQIVND (reference sequence). Germline trimming cut 4 bases from V and 3 bases from J; bases unmatched to any gene: 5. This CDR3 has 14 residues. CDR3 amino acids: CASSTRGGNYEQYF. CDR3 sequence (DNA): TGTGCCAGTAGTACCCGGGGGGGGAACTACGAGCAGTACTTC.

This sequence joins TRBV29-1 and TRBJ2-2; 9 bases map to TRBD2. Germline CDR1 is SQVTM and CDR2 is ANQGSEA. The CDR3 contains 13 residues. V lost 5 bases and J lost 3; bases outside the gene matches: 1. In DNA form, the CDR3 reads TGCAGCGTTCGACTAGCGGACACCGGGGAGCTGTTTTTT. Protein product: CSVRLADTGELFF.

The chain joins TRBV5-1 to TRBJ1-1; 8 positions match TRBD1. The CDR3 loop spans 16 amino acids. The germline gives CDR1 SGHRS, CDR2 YFSETQ. J lost 1 base, V lost 0 bases, and 5 bases had no gene match. The CDR3 protein is CASSLELGQGNTEAFF. The CDR3 DNA is TGCGCCAGCAGCTTGGAATTAGGACAGGGGAACACTGAAGCTTTCTTT.

CDR3 amino acids: CASRGLNANTGELFF. In DNA form, the CDR3 reads TGCGCCAGCAGGGGGCTAAATGCGAACACCGGGGAGCTGTTTTTT. V and J are TRBV5-1 and TRBJ2-2; possibly TRBD1 for D (5 bases). Per the germline V gene, CDR1 is SGHRS and CDR2 is YFSETQ. Trimming shortened V by 5 bases and J by 0 bases, and 11 bases separated the two germline ends. There are 15 residues in the CDR3.

This clone was counted a few times. CDR3 sequence reads: CASSLGTEAFF. DNA of the CDR3: TGTGCCAGCAGCTTGGGCACTGAAGCTTTCTTT. The chain is built from TRBV7-9 and TRBJ1-1; D uncertain. The CDR3 loop spans 11 amino acids. Trimming removed 3 bases from V and 4 bases from J, with 3 bases in between. CDR1 is SEHNR and CDR2 is FQNEAQ in the germline V gene (reference sequence).

The V gene is TRBV6-1, the J gene TRBJ2-5; 10 bases are a match to TRBD1. The J call may be in error: the DNA end matches TRBJ2-7 better. This CDR3 region has 14 residues. Germline V gene data show CDR1 as MNHNS and CDR2 as SASEGT. The CDR3 loop reads CATRKRTGGNEQYF. The CDR3 nucleotides are TGTGCCACCCGGAAACGGACAGGGGGAAACGAGCAGTACTTC.

This chain joins TRBV4-1 and TRBJ2-1, with D perhaps matching TRBD2 (5 bases). Germline V CDR1 and CDR2: MGHRA, YSYEKL. CDR3 length equals 17 residues. Trimming removed 0 bases from V and 6 bases from J, with 18 bases in between. In DNA form, the CDR3 reads TGCGCCAGCAGCCAAGATCGGGCTAGCCGTTCTCTCAATGAGCAGTTCTTC. Amino acid sequence: CASSQDRASRSLNEQFF.

The chain recombines TRBV10-1 with TRBJ1-4; D ambiguous. Trimming removed 5 bases from V and 5 bases from J, with 9 bases in between. CDR3 size: 13 residues. In germline, CDR1 is WNHNN, CDR2 SYGVQD (reference sequence). The DNA of the CDR3 is TGCGCCAGCAGTCTGGATCTAAATGAAAAACTGTTTTTT. It specifies CASSLDLNEKLFF.

This chain joins TRBV18 and TRBJ2-5; perhaps TRBD1 as D (6 bases). Germline CDR1 KGHSH, CDR2 LQKENI. This CDR3 has 15 amino acids. V was shortened by 6 bases and J by 5 bases, with 19 bases between the two germline ends. CDR3 coding DNA: TGTGCCAGCTCTCGCGCGCAGGGGATCTGGGAGACCCAGTACTTC. It encodes CASSRAQGIWETQYF.

The rearrangement links TRBV6-5 to TRBJ2-7; 7 bases agree with TRBD2. V shed 3 bases and J 6 bases; nucleotides not matched to a gene: 11. Germline assignment: CDR1 MNHEY and CDR2 SVGAGI. The CDR3 loop spans 15 amino acids. CDR3 DNA: TGTGCCAGCAGTTATACCGGGAGGCATCATCGCGAGCAGTACTTC. Amino acids: CASSYTGRHHREQYF.

The V gene is TRBV6-5, the J gene TRBJ1-1, with D possibly TRBD1 on 6 matching bases. Germline CDR1 and CDR2: MNHEY and SVGAGI. CDR3 size: 13 residues. Trimming removed 5 bases at V and 4 bases at J, with 11 bases between. The CDR3 nucleotides read TGTGCCAGCAGTGTCACAGGGTTCACTGAAGCTTTCTTT. Residues: CASSVTGFTEAFF.

The chain combines TRBV7-9 with TRBJ2-3; the D gene is possibly TRBD1 (7 bases). The CDR3 runs 17 residues. Germline loops: CDR1 SEHNR, CDR2 FQNEAQ (reference sequence). V was trimmed by 1 base and J by 3 bases, leaving 17 bases between them. CDR3 amino acids: CASSLGAGQRRTDTQYF. CDR3 nucleotides: TGTGCCAGCAGCTTAGGTGCGGGACAGAGGAGGACAGATACGCAGTATTTT.

V usage is TRBV7-6 and J usage is TRBJ2-5; TRBD2 matches at 8 bases. V lost 7 bases, J lost 5 bases, and 12 bases stayed unmatched. Looked up from germline, CDR1 is SGHVS and CDR2 is FNYEAQ. There are 15 residues in the CDR3. In nucleotides, the CDR3 is TGTGCCAGCACGCCCGGGGCTAGCGGGCGGGAGACCCAGTACTTC. Its translation: CASTPGASGRETQYF.

The chain couples TRBV5-8 to TRBJ1-4; 8 bases match TRBD1. CDR3 length: 13 amino acids. Per the germline V gene, CDR1 is SGHTS and CDR2 is YDEGEE. With 5 bases clipped from V and 8 bases from J, the junction kept 5 bases outside the gene matches. The DNA of the CDR3 is TGTGCCAGCAGAGAGGACAGGGACGAAAAACTGTTTTTT. It is translated as CASREDRDEKLFF. The entire variable domain, with the rest obtained from reference TRBV5-8 and TRBJ1-4, is as follows: EAGVTQSPTHLIKTRGQQATLRCSPISGHTSVYWYQQALGLGLQFLLWYDEGEERNRGNFPPRFSGRQFPNYSSELNVNALELEDSALYLCASREDRDEKLFFGSGTQLSVL.

The chain links TRBV5-5 to TRBJ1-2; tentative D call: TRBD1 (5 bases). CDR1 and CDR2 from the germline V gene are SGHKS and YYEKEE (reference sequence). This CDR3 contains 13 residues. V lost 0 bases and J 6 bases, leaving 9 bases between the germline ends. CDR3 sequence (DNA): TGTGCCAGCAGCTTGGGGGGGATGGATGGCTACACCTTC. It is translated as CASSLGGMDGYTF.

This clone was counted a single time. The chain employs TRBV10-3 and TRBJ2-7; D may be TRBD2 (5 bases). The CDR3 runs to 15 residues. Looked up from germline, CDR1 is ENHRY and CDR2 is SYGVKD. The ends were cut back, 6 bases at V and 0 bases at J, with 15 bases in the middle. CDR3 in amino acids: CAIRGDNTDSYEQYF. The CDR3 DNA sequence: TGTGCCATCAGGGGAGATAACACGGACTCCTACGAGCAGTACTTC.

V is TRBV14 and J is TRBJ2-5, with unresolved D. The germline CDR1 and CDR2 sequences are SGHDN and FVKESK. The CDR3 has 13 amino acids. V was pared by 2 bases and J by 1 base, with 5 bases between. The CDR3 region is CASSQNSQETQYF. Written as DNA, the CDR3 is TGTGCCAGCAGCCAAAATTCCCAAGAGACCCAGTACTTC.

In this sample, this clone turned up a few times. V usage is TRBV5-6 and J usage is TRBJ1-5, with no clear D. In germline, CDR1 is SGHDT, CDR2 YYEEEE. V was trimmed by 4 bases and J by 2 bases, leaving 13 bases between them. This CDR3 region has 15 residues. CDR3 residues: CASSPFMRGNQPQHF. DNA for the CDR3: TGTGCCAGCAGCCCTTTTATGAGGGGCAATCAGCCCCAGCATTTT.

This chain joins TRBV7-3 and TRBJ2-1; 9 nucleotides align to TRBD2. The CDR3 extends over 19 amino acids. CDR1 and CDR2 (germline): SGHTA, FQGTGA. The trim removed 5 bases at V and 5 bases at J, leaving 19 bases unmatched. The CDR3 reads CASSPYPIGLAGPHNEQFF. DNA for the CDR3: TGTGCCAGCAGCCCATACCCCATCGGGCTAGCGGGGCCTCACAATGAGCAGTTCTTC.

The chain uses TRBV2 and TRBJ2-7, with a tentative D call TRBD1 (5 bases). This CDR3 comprises 15 residues. Trimming took off 5 bases at V and 0 bases at J, with 14 bases between the two ends. Germline V gene data show CDR1 as SNHLY and CDR2 as FYNNEI. The CDR3 DNA follows: TGTGCCAGCAGTCGTACAGGCTGGGACTCCTACGAGCAGTACTTC. Translated: CASSRTGWDSYEQYF.

The chain recombines TRBV18 with TRBJ2-5, with D unclear. Deletions cut 0 bases from V and 5 bases from J, with 10 bases between. The CDR3 runs to 14 residues. The germline CDR1 and CDR2 sequences are KGHSH and LQKENI. CDR3 sequence: CASSPPVLGETQYF. The CDR3 nucleotides are TGTGCCAGCTCACCACCGGTCCTGGGGGAGACCCAGTACTTC.

Of note for this clone: Germline is not matched at one junction end, which may reflect a read error. The CDR3 DNA follows: TGTGCCAGCACTCCCCGGTCGGGGTTCCCCTATTTC. It encodes CASTPRSGFPYF. The V and J genes are TRBV28 and TRBJ2-4; D perhaps matches TRBD2 (5 bases). CDR3 length equals 12 residues. Germline V gives CDR1 MDHEN, CDR2 SYDVKM.